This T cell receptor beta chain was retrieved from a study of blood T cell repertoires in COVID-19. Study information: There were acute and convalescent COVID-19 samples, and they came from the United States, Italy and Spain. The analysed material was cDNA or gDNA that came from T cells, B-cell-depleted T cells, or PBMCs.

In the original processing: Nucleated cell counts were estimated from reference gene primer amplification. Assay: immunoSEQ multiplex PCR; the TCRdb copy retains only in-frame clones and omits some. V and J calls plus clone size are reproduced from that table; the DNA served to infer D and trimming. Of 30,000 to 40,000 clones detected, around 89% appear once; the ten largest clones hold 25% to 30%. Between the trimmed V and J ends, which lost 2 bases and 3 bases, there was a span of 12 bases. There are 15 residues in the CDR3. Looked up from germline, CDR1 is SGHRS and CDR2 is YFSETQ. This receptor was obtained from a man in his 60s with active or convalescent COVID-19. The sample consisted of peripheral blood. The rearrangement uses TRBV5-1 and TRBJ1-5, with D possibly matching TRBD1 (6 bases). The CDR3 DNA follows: TGCGCCAGCAGCTTAATGGGGGCCCTCAATCAGCCCCAGCATTTT. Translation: CASSLMGALNQPQHF. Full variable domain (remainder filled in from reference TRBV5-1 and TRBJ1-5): KAGVTQTPRYLIKTRGQQVTLSCSPISGHRSVSWYQQTPGQGLQFLFEYFSETQRNKGNFPGRFSGRQFSNSRSEMNVSTLELGDSALYLCASSLMGALNQPQHFGDGTRLSIL.